This paragraph reports one T cell receptor (beta chain). The antigen is unknown. The data derive from a study of T-cell memory formation after mild COVID-19. TCR alpha and TCR beta cDNA libraries with sample barcodes and UMIs came from 5'RACE using constant-segment primers. TCRdb re-derived calls from the 5' RACE reads in MiXCR, one entry per CDR3 protein. Here the sample spans hundreds of thousands of distinct CDR3 sequences, approximately 25% being singletons. Study findings and constraints: The study found balanced CD4/CD8 in clones contracting day 15 to 85 and a CD4+ lean in later expanders.

There are 15 residues in the CDR3. With 0 bases removed from V and 1 base from J, the gap between germline ends came to 9 bases. Looked up from germline, CDR1 is SGHAT and CDR2 is FQNNGV. The clonotype originates from an adult woman who had mild COVID-19 (a few samples of this study predate the infection). Cell type and time point are not known. The sequencing input was PBMCs or a T cell subset sorted from them (not recorded which). The chain links TRBV11-2 to TRBJ1-2, with D hard to call. The CDR3 coding sequence is TGTGCCAGCAGCTTAGAGTGGACTGATAACTATGGCTACACCTTC. Its protein product is CASSLEWTDNYGYTF.